These T cell receptor beta chains were read from a single sample in a study of cytomegalovirus exposure and HLA in healthy donors. The assay was immunoSEQ multiplex PCR, and TCRdb's table has in-frame clones only and misses some. Among 100,000 or so clones listed, 87% were seen once. The specimen was PBMCs. These receptor sequences come from a man younger than 35 in good health and CMV-seropositive. CDR3s include the opening cysteine and the closing phenylalanine or tryptophan. D genes are given only for firm matches. For some rows the clone size is stated as once, few or many, or as a class when expanded; others skip it.

-	TRBV11-2	-	TRBJ2-7	CASSLGGVQYF	TGTGCCAGCAGCTTAGGGGGGGTGCAGTACTTC
-	TRBV9	TRBD2	TRBJ2-1	CASSQLADEQFF	TGTGCCAGCAGCCAACTAGCGGATGAGCAGTTCTTC
-	TRBV7-2	TRBD2	TRBJ2-2	CASSLVTSGTGGELFF	TGTGCCAGCAGCTTAGTGACTAGCGGGACCGGCGGGGAGCTGTTTTTT
-	TRBV5-1	TRBD1	TRBJ2-1	CASSLVIGTDYNEQFF	TGCGCCAGCAGCTTGGTAATCGGGACAGATTACAATGAGCAGTTCTTC
-	TRBV2	-	TRBJ2-7	CASSGTSGQYF	TGTGCCAGCAGTGGGACGAGCGGGCAGTACTTC
-	TRBV5-1	TRBD1	TRBJ1-1	CASSTEDRNAFATEAFF	TGCGCCAGCAGCACTGAGGACAGGAATGCCTTCGCCACTGAAGCTTTCTTT
-	TRBV29-1	TRBD1	TRBJ2-7	CSVVRDRGLYEQYF	TGCAGCGTTGTCAGGGACAGGGGGTTGTACGAGCAGTACTTC
once	TRBV11-3	-	TRBJ2-3	CASSLQGTNTQYF	TGTGCCAGCAGCTTACAGGGGACGAATACGCAGTATTTT
-	TRBV7-9	-	TRBJ2-2	CASSLARNTGELFF	TGTGCCAGCAGCTTGGCCAGGAACACCGGGGAGCTGTTTTTT
-	TRBV18	TRBD2	TRBJ2-1	CASSRTTSGSTSNEQFF	TGTGCCAGCTCACGGACGACTAGCGGGAGTACTTCCAATGAGCAGTTCTTC
-	TRBV29-1	-	TRBJ2-1	CSVESIVQFF	TGCAGCGTTGAATCTATCGTGCAGTTCTTC
few	TRBV11-2	-	TRBJ2-7	CASSFRYEQYF	TGTGCCAGCAGCTTTCGCTACGAGCAGTACTTC
-	TRBV7-9	TRBD1	TRBJ1-3	CASSRGGENTIYF	TGTGCCAGCAGCCGAGGGGGCGAAAACACCATATATTTT
-	TRBV10-2	-	TRBJ2-3	CASSTTGYADTQYF	TGCGCCAGTTCTACAACAGGGTATGCAGATACGCAGTATTTT
-	TRBV14	TRBD1	TRBJ2-3	CASSQGGQGSTDTQYF	TGTGCCAGCAGCCAGGGGGGACAGGGGAGCACAGATACGCAGTATTTT
-	TRBV9	TRBD1	TRBJ2-3	CASSVGQGRNTDTQYF	TGTGCCAGCAGCGTAGGACAGGGGAGAAACACAGATACGCAGTATTTT
once	TRBV5-1	-	TRBJ2-3	CASSPGQLVTDTQYF	TGCGCCAGCAGCCCCGGACAGTTGGTGACAGATACGCAGTATTTT
-	TRBV7-8	TRBD1	TRBJ2-7	CASSTGVSRSSYEQYF	TGTGCCAGCAGCACAGGGGTATCTCGATCGAGCTACGAGCAGTACTTC
-	TRBV11-3	TRBD2	TRBJ2-3	CASSPGLAGGPDLDTQYF	TGTGCCAGCAGCCCCGGACTAGCGGGGGGCCCAGATCTAGATACGCAGTATTTT
once	TRBV10-3	TRBD2	TRBJ2-5	CAMATGVGLAGETQYF	TGTGCCATGGCGACCGGGGTGGGACTAGCGGGTGAGACCCAGTACTTC
-	TRBV9	TRBD2	TRBJ2-2	CASSVGSSGNRELFF	TGTGCCAGCAGCGTAGGGTCTAGCGGGAATCGGGAGCTGTTTTTT
once	TRBV9	TRBD1	TRBJ1-2	CASSVRDRGSYNYGYTF	TGTGCCAGCAGCGTACGGGACAGGGGGTCCTATAACTATGGCTACACCTTC
-	TRBV6-5	-	TRBJ2-7	CASSPRAAYEQYF	TGTGCCAGCAGCCCTAGAGCGGCCTACGAGCAGTACTTC
-	TRBV11-3	-	TRBJ1-2	CASSLDRGLAYGYTF	TGTGCCAGCAGCTTAGACAGGGGTTTGGCCTATGGCTACACCTTC
-	TRBV4-2	TRBD1	TRBJ1-4	CASSRTGSNEKLFF	TGTGCCAGCAGCAGGACAGGGAGTAATGAAAAACTGTTTTTT